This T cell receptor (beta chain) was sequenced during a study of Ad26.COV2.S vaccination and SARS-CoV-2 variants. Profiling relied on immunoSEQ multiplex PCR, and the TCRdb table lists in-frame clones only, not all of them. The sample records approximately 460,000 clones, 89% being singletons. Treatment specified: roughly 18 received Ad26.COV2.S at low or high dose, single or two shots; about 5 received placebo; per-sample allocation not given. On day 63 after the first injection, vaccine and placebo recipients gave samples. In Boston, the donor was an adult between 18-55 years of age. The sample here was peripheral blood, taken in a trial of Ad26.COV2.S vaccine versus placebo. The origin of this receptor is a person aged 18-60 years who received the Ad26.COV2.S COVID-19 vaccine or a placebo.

This CDR3 is CASSLGQVHSNEQFF. CDR3 bases: TGTGCCAGCAGTTTAGGACAGGTGCACTCCAATGAGCAGTTCTTC. The rearrangement links TRBV28 to TRBJ2-1; 7 bases map to TRBD1. V shed 2 bases and J 6 bases; nucleotides not matched to a gene: 7. CDR3 size: 15 residues. The V gene's germline CDR1 is MDHEN and CDR2 SYDVKM. Looking up the rest from reference TRBV28 and TRBJ2-1 gives the full variable domain: DVKVTQSSRYLVKRTGEKVFLECVQDMDHENMFWYRQDPGLGLRLIYFSYDVKMKEKGDIPEGYSVSREKKERFSLILESASTNQTSMYLCASSLGQVHSNEQFFGPGTRLTVL.